Shown below are 30 T cell receptor beta chains from a single sample sequenced in a study of cytomegalovirus exposure and HLA in healthy donors. PCR employed 60 Vbeta and 13 Jbeta primers. Here immunoSEQ multiplex PCR was the method, and the copy in TCRdb shows in-frame clones only, minus some. Here the sample spans roughly 150,000 clones, roughly 70% being singletons. Material for sequencing was PBMCs. The receptors stem from a woman aged 18 to 35 in good health and CMV-seropositive.

This clone was recorded a few times. The gene calls are TRBV7-9 and TRBJ2-7, with a tentative D call TRBD1 (5 bases). Germline CDR1 reads SEHNR; CDR2 reads FQNEAQ (reference sequence). Trimming cost V 5 bases and J 3 bases, with 8 bases left between them. CDR3 length: 12 residues. CDR3 protein: CASSPQDYEQYF. CDR3 bases: TGTGCCAGCAGCCCACAGGACTACGAGCAGTACTTC.

This clone was seen a single time. The J gene is TRBJ2-3, the V gene TRBV4-3; D perhaps matches TRBD2 (7 bases). This CDR3 comprises 16 residues. V was pared by 5 bases and J by 4 bases, with 19 bases between. Germline assignment: CDR1 LGHNA and CDR2 YSLEER. The CDR3 region is CASSGLGGAEADTQYF. The CDR3 DNA reads as TGCGCCAGCAGCGGTCTGGGGGGGGCCGAGGCAGATACGCAGTATTTT.

The genes are TRBV18 and TRBJ1-1; D uncertain. The CDR3 extends over 14 amino acids. CDR1 and CDR2 (germline): KGHSH, LQKENI. V lost 5 bases, J lost 0 bases, and 10 bases lay in between. The CDR3 DNA reads as TGTGCCAGCTCAGTTTCCTCCTTGAACACTGAAGCTTTCTTT. Amino acids: CASSVSSLNTEAFF. Based on the CDR3 plus reference TRBV18 and TRBJ1-1, the full variable domain is NAGVMQNPRHLVRRRGQEARLRCSPMKGHSHVYWYRQLPEEGLKFMVYLQKENIIDESGMPKERFSAEFPKEGPSILRIQQVVRGDSAAYFCASSVSSLNTEAFFGQGTRLTVV.

The chain links TRBV9 to TRBJ2-5, with TRBD1 identical over 11 bases. Germline V gives CDR1 SGDLS, CDR2 YYNGEE. V was pared by 2 bases and J by 2 bases, with 2 bases of the junction left unmatched. This CDR3 has 15 amino acids. The chain's CDR3 is CASSVGTGGQETQYF. CDR3 sequence (DNA): TGTGCCAGCAGCGTCGGGACAGGGGGGCAAGAGACCCAGTACTTC.

The gene calls are TRBV4-2 and TRBJ1-1, with TRBD1 matching 8 bases. Germline V gene sequence: CDR1 LGHNA, CDR2 YNFKEQ. V shed 0 bases, J shed 6 bases, and the junction held 9 bases outside the gene matches. The CDR3 consists of 16 residues. CDR3 residues: CASSQEGVGQGPEAFF. CDR3 in DNA: TGTGCCAGCAGCCAAGAAGGGGTTGGACAGGGCCCTGAAGCTTTCTTT.

This clone showed up just a few times. This chain connects TRBV6-5 to TRBJ1-2; D not certain. In germline, CDR1 is MNHEY, CDR2 SVGAGI. V lost 6 bases and J 4 bases, leaving 15 bases between the germline ends. The CDR3 sequence is 14 residues long. CDR3 region: CASRPGRGGYGYTF. The CDR3, as DNA: TGTGCCAGCAGACCCGGACGGGGAGGCTATGGCTACACCTTC.

The CDR3 bases are TGTGCCAGCAGTCCAGGGCTCTACAATGAGCAGTTCTTC. It is translated as CASSPGLYNEQFF. This sequence joins TRBV27 and TRBJ2-1; weak D call: TRBD1 (5 bases). This CDR3 is 13 amino acids long. V lost 5 bases to trimming and J lost 3 bases, with 8 bases between them. Germline CDR1 is MNHEY and CDR2 is SMNVEV (reference sequence).

The chain has TRBV5-6 and TRBJ2-7, with 7 positions matching TRBD1. CDR1 is SGHDT, CDR2 YYEEEE, per germline. V lost 6 bases and J lost 2; bases outside the gene matches: 5. This CDR3 spans 13 amino acids. The DNA of the CDR3 is TGTGCCAGCACCACGACAGGGACCTACGAGCAGTACTTC. It encodes CASTTTGTYEQYF.

The rearrangement links TRBV6-6 to TRBJ2-2; 11 bases agree with TRBD1. Trimming took 6 bases from V and 8 from J; bases not matched to a gene: 5. The CDR3 sequence is 14 residues long. Germline V lookup: CDR1 MNHNY, CDR2 SVGAGI (reference sequence). The CDR3, as DNA: TGTGCCAGCAGAATTGGACAGGGGGCTGGGGAGCTGTTTTTT. It encodes CASRIGQGAGELFF.

The chain joins TRBV7-3 to TRBJ2-3; TRBD2 agrees at 13 bases. The V gene end was trimmed by 2 bases and the J gene end by 0 bases; junction bases not matched to a gene: 5. Germline V CDR1 and CDR2: SGHTA, FQGTGA. This CDR3 is built from 18 residues. The CDR3 DNA follows: TGTGCCAGCAGCTTAGTGACTAGCGGGGGGTTAAGCACAGATACGCAGTATTTT. It yields the protein CASSLVTSGGLSTDTQYF. The variable domain in full, completed from reference TRBV7-3 and TRBJ2-3, reads GAGVSQTPSNKVTEKGKYVELRCDPISGHTALYWYRQSLGQGPEFLIYFQGTGAADDSGLPNDRFFAVRPEGSVSTLKIQRTERGDSAVYLCASSLVTSGGLSTDTQYFGPGTRLTVL.

V and J are TRBV4-2 and TRBJ2-7; TRBD2 aligns across 7 bases. The CDR3 is 14 residues long. Germline loops: CDR1 LGHNA, CDR2 YNFKEQ. V lost 1 base, J lost 6 bases, and 6 bases stayed unmatched. The CDR3 DNA reads as TGTGCCAGCAGCCAAGCGTCAGGCGGGGGCGAGCAGTACTTC. Encoded protein: CASSQASGGGEQYF.

In its sample, this clone was seen a few times. Other DNA sequences from this sample encode an identical CDR3 as well. This chain links TRBV5-4 with TRBJ1-2; 7 bases align to TRBD1. CDR3 length: 13 residues. Germline V gene data show CDR1 as SGHNT and CDR2 as YYREEE (reference sequence). The ends lost 3 bases at V and 2 bases at J; junction bases unmatched: 1. The CDR3 reads CASSSGQNYGYTF. Written as DNA, the CDR3 is TGTGCCAGCAGCTCGGGACAGAACTATGGCTACACCTTC.

With respect to this clone: Compared with germline, one end of the junction differs, possibly owing to a read error. The chain combines TRBV19 with TRBJ1-2, with D perhaps TRBD1 (5 bases). This CDR3 comprises 13 residues. Germline values: CDR1 LNHDA, CDR2 SQIVND (reference sequence). The CDR3 spells CASSVDSNYGYTF. DNA of the CDR3: TGTGCCAGTAGTGTAGACAGTAACTATGGCTACACCTTC.

This clone was picked up a small number of times. The chain links TRBV5-4 to TRBJ2-5; 7 positions match TRBD2. The CDR3 is 15 amino acids. Germline trimming cut 4 bases from V and 2 bases from J; bases unmatched to any gene: 8. Germline V gene data show CDR1 as SGHNT and CDR2 as YYREEE (reference sequence). CDR3 coding DNA: TGTGCCAGCAGCACTCAGCGGGACGCGCAAGAGACCCAGTACTTC. Protein: CASSTQRDAQETQYF.

The rearrangement links TRBV5-1 to TRBJ2-5; 7 bases are shared with TRBD1. The CDR3 loop spans 15 amino acids. From germline, CDR1 is SGHRS and CDR2 YFSETQ. V lost 4 bases, J lost 2 bases, and 8 bases stayed unmatched. Here the CDR3 reads CASSLSGTAQETQYF. The CDR3 DNA reads as TGCGCCAGCAGCCTCTCCGGGACAGCTCAAGAGACCCAGTACTTC.

This chain joins TRBV15 and TRBJ1-5; 7 nucleotides line up with TRBD1. V trimming: 4 bases; J trimming: 2 bases; junction bases outside the gene matches: 5. CDR1 and CDR2 (germline): LNHNV, YYDKDF (reference sequence). This CDR3 spans 15 amino acids. CDR3 DNA sequence: TGTGCCACCAGCAAGACAGGGCTAGGCAATCAGCCCCAGCATTTT. Its translation is CATSKTGLGNQPQHF.

The rearrangement uses TRBV19 and TRBJ1-5; TRBD1 matches at 12 bases. This CDR3 comprises 16 residues. Germline V gene lookup returns CDR1 LNHDA and CDR2 SQIVND (reference sequence). Unmatched junction bases numbered 7, after V lost 3 bases and J lost 7 bases. Written as DNA, the CDR3 is TGTGCCAGTAGTATTCCCGGGACAGGGGGCTCACAGCCCCAGCATTTT. Its translation: CASSIPGTGGSQPQHF. Full variable domain (outside the CDR3, taken from reference TRBV19 and TRBJ1-5): DGGITQSPKYLFRKEGQNVTLSCEQNLNHDAMYWYRQDPGQGLRLIYYSQIVNDFQKGDIAEGYSVSREKKESFPLTVTSAQKNPTAFYLCASSIPGTGGSQPQHFGDGTRLSIL.

CDR3 residues: CASSPAGGAYEQYF. The CDR3 DNA is TGCGCCAGCAGCCCCGCCGGGGGGGCTTACGAGCAGTACTTC. The V gene is TRBV4-3, the J gene TRBJ2-7; 8 nucleotides line up with TRBD2. CDR1 and CDR2 (germline): LGHNA, YSLEER. The length of the CDR3 is 14 residues. Trimming removed 4 bases from V and 4 bases from J; junction bases left unmatched: 6.

Comments on this clone: At one end the junction does not follow the germline gene, possibly because of a read error. The chain links TRBV7-9 to TRBJ1-1, with D tentatively TRBD1 (6 bases). The germline CDR1 and CDR2 sequences are SEHNR and FQNEAQ (reference sequence). The CDR3 is 12 amino acids. CDR3 protein: CSSSVAGEEAFF. CDR3 DNA sequence: TGTTCCAGCAGCGTGGCAGGGGAAGAAGCTTTCTTT.

A few counts support this clone. This chain links TRBV27 with TRBJ1-3; 11 bases match TRBD1. The J segment lost 4 bases and the V segment lost 4 bases, leaving 3 bases of the junction unmatched. The CDR3 covers 15 residues. The V gene's germline CDR1 is MNHEY and CDR2 SMNVEV (reference sequence). The CDR3 sequence: CASSSGQGAGNTIYF. CDR3 DNA sequence: TGTGCCAGCAGTTCCGGACAGGGGGCCGGAAACACCATATATTTT.

This sequence joins TRBV29-1 and TRBJ2-1; 7 bases map to TRBD1. V lost 5 bases and J lost 9; bases outside the gene matches: 10. The germline V gene encodes CDR1 SQVTM and CDR2 ANQGSEA. This CDR3 has 13 residues. The CDR3 loop reads CSVPPDRYGEQFF. The CDR3 coding sequence is TGCAGCGTTCCACCGGACAGGTACGGTGAGCAGTTCTTC.

The chain is built from TRBV29-1 and TRBJ1-4, with D uncertain. The CDR3 has 13 residues. V dropped 7 bases and J dropped 0 bases, with 9 bases sitting between them. The germline CDR1 and CDR2 sequences are SQVTM and ANQGSEA. The CDR3 bases are TGCAGCGGCTCAGGCTCAACTAATGAAAAACTGTTTTTT. It is translated as CSGSGSTNEKLFF.

The sample holds one count of this clone. The chain employs TRBV4-1 and TRBJ2-5, with 10 nucleotides matching TRBD2. Germline V lookup: CDR1 MGHRA, CDR2 YSYEKL. This CDR3 is 17 amino acids long. V gave up 1 base and J gave up 4 bases; unmatched junction bases: 9. Here the CDR3 DNA reads TGCGCCAGCAGCCAAGGGGAGCGGGGGGGCCCAGGAGAGACCCAGTACTTC. Protein: CASSQGERGGPGETQYF.

The J gene is TRBJ2-5, the V gene TRBV2; D is perhaps TRBD1 (5 bases). Germline lookup yields CDR1 SNHLY and CDR2 FYNNEI. Trimming stripped 6 bases from V and 1 base from J, with 12 bases between. CDR3 length equals 14 residues. The CDR3 loop is CASSVGHSQETQYF. The CDR3 nucleotides read TGTGCCAGCAGCGTAGGACACTCCCAAGAGACCCAGTACTTC. Full variable domain (missing parts from reference TRBV2 and TRBJ2-5): EPEVTQTPSHQVTQMGQEVILRCVPISNHLYFYWYRQILGQKVEFLVSFYNNEISEKSEIFDDQFSVERPDGSNFTLKIRSTKLEDSAMYFCASSVGHSQETQYFGPGTRLLVL.

The gene calls are TRBV27 and TRBJ1-2, with D possibly TRBD1 on 5 matching bases. Deletions cut 6 bases from V and 0 bases from J, with 11 bases between. Germline lookup yields CDR1 MNHEY and CDR2 SMNVEV (reference sequence). CDR3 length: 14 amino acids. The CDR3 bases are TGTGCCAGCAGATTGGGGGGGGCTAACTATGGCTACACCTTC. Amino acid sequence: CASRLGGANYGYTF.

This clone was picked up a small number of times. The chain carries TRBV7-2 and TRBJ1-6, with TRBD1 matching over 8 bases. Trimming at V came to 5 bases and at J to 7 bases, leaving 4 bases not matched to a gene. This CDR3 has 14 residues. CDR1 SGHTA and CDR2 FQGNSA come from the germline V gene. The CDR3 DNA is TGTGCCAGCAGCCTAGACAGGGGAAATTCACCCCTCCACTTT. Its translation: CASSLDRGNSPLHF.

The chain links TRBV13 to TRBJ1-4; 7 bases are a match to TRBD1. V lost 5 bases and J lost 4; bases outside the gene matches: 4. This CDR3 spans 14 amino acids. Looked up from germline, CDR1 is PRHDT and CDR2 is FYEKMQ (reference sequence). The CDR3 loop is CASSLRDSNEKLFF. The CDR3 bases are TGTGCCAGCAGCCTCCGGGACAGTAATGAAAAACTGTTTTTT.

V and J are TRBV7-2 and TRBJ1-6; possibly TRBD1 for D (5 bases). The germline V and J ends were trimmed by 6 bases and 7 bases, with 13 bases remaining between them. The CDR3 totals 14 residues. Germline values: CDR1 SGHTA, CDR2 FQGNSA. This chain's CDR3 is CASRGGRINSPLHF. The CDR3 nucleotides are TGTGCCAGCAGGGGGGGACGGATCAATTCACCCCTCCACTTT.

This clone was seen only once. This chain connects TRBV7-9 to TRBJ2-3; D possibly corresponds to TRBD2 (6 bases). This CDR3 is built from 16 residues. Trimming stripped 0 bases from V and 8 bases from J, with 18 bases between. CDR1 SEHNR and CDR2 FQNEAQ come from the germline V gene (reference sequence). The CDR3 DNA sequence: TGTGCCAGCAGCTTAGCGCTCCTTGGCGGGGAAGCTACGCAGTATTTT. It codes for CASSLALLGGEATQYF.

This chain connects TRBV10-3 to TRBJ2-3; 10 bases are a match to TRBD1. The CDR3 is made up of 16 amino acids. J was trimmed by 3 bases and V by 2 bases; bases with no gene match: 5. Germline V gene sequence: CDR1 ENHRY, CDR2 SYGVKD. CDR3 sequence: CAISELGQGLTDTQYF. CDR3 nucleotides: TGTGCCATCAGTGAGCTGGGACAGGGGTTGACAGATACGCAGTATTTT.